This T cell receptor beta chain was retrieved from a study of T cell responses to AZD1222 COVID-19 vaccine. Broader study findings: Spike-specific TCRs gained breadth and depth after people received two AZD1222 doses.

Sequencing used immunoSEQ multiplex PCR; TCRdb keeps in-frame clones, though not all of them. This sample has 50,000 to 70,000 clones, with roughly 85% found just once. The V end lost 1 base, the J end lost 0 bases, and 10 bases lay between the germline ends. From germline, CDR1 is SGHAT and CDR2 FQNNGV. This CDR3 has 16 amino acids. Only a few counts were recorded for this clone. Its antigen is unidentified. This specimen consisted of peripheral blood, obtained on day 0 of MenACWY control vaccination. The V call is TRBV11-2, the J call TRBJ1-3, with D maybe TRBD1 (5 bases). The receptor was derived from an adult in good health. CDR3 sequence reads: CASSLGPGVSGNTIYF. DNA of the CDR3: TGTGCCAGCAGCTTAGGCCCGGGGGTCTCTGGAAACACCATATATTTT. The full variable domain, with the rest looked up from reference TRBV11-2 and TRBJ1-3, is EAGVAQSPRYKIIEKRQSVAFWCNPISGHATLYWYQQILGQGPKLLIQFQNNGVVDDSQLPKDRFSAERLKGVDSTLKIQPAKLEDSAVYLCASSLGPGVSGNTIYFGEGSWLTVV.